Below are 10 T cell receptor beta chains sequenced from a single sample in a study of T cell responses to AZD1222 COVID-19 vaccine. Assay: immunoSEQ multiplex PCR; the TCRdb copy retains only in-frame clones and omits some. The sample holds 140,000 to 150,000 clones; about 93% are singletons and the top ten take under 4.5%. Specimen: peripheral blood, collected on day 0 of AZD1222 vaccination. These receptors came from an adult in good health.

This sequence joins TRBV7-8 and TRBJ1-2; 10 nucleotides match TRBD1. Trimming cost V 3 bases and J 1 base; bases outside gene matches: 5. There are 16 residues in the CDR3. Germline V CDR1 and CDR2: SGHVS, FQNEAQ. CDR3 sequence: CASSFGTGVFNYGYTF. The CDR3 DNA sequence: TGTGCCAGCAGCTTTGGGACAGGGGTATTTAACTATGGCTACACCTTC.

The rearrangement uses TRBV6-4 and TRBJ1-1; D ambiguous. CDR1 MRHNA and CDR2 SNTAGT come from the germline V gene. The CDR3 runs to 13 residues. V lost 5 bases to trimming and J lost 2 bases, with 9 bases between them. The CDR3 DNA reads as TGTGCCAGCAGTTTCCGCCTCAACACTGAAGCTTTCTTT. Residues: CASSFRLNTEAFF.

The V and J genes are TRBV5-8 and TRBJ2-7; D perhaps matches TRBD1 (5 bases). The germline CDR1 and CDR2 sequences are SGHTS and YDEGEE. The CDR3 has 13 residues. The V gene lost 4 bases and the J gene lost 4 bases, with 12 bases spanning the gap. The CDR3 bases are TGTGCCAGCAGCCGAAACCGACAGTACGAGCAGTACTTC. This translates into CASSRNRQYEQYF.

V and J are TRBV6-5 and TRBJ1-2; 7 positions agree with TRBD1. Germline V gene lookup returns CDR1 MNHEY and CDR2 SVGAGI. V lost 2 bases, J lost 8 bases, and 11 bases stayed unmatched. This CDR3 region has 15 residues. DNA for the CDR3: TGTGCCAGCAGTTACGGAAGCAGGGGGATGGGGGGCTACACCTTC. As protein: CASSYGSRGMGGYTF.

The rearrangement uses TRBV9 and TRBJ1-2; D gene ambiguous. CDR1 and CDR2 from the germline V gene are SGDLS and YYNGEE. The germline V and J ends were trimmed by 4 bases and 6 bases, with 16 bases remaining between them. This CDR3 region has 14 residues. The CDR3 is CASSPHSNTHGYTF. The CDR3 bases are TGTGCCAGCAGCCCCCACTCGAATACTCATGGCTACACCTTC.

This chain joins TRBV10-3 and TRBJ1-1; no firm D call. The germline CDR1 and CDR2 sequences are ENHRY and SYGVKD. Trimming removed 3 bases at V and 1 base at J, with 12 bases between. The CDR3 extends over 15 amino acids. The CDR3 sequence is CAISDPVRGNTEAFF. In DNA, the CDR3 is TGTGCCATCAGTGATCCTGTCCGCGGGAACACTGAAGCTTTCTTT.

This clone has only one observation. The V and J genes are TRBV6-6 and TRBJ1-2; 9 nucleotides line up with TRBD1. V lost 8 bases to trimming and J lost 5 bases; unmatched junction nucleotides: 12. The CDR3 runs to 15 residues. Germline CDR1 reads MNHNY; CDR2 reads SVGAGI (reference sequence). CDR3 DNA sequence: TGTGCCAGCGGGGACAGGGTCCCTTTTTTTTATGGCTACACCTTC. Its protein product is CASGDRVPFFYGYTF.

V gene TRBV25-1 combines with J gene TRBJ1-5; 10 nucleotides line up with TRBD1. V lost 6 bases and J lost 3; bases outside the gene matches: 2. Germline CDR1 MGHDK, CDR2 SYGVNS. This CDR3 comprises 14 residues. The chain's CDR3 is CASSGTGVNQPQHF. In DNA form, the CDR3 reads TGTGCCAGCAGCGGGACAGGGGTCAATCAGCCCCAGCATTTT.

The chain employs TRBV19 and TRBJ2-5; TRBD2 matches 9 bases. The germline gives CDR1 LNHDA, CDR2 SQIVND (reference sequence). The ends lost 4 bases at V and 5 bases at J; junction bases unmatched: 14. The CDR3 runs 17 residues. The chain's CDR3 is CASSSNRPFSGGETQYF. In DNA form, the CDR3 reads TGTGCCAGTAGTAGTAACCGACCCTTTAGCGGGGGTGAGACCCAGTACTTC. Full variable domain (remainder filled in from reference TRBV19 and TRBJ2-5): DGGITQSPKYLFRKEGQNVTLSCEQNLNHDAMYWYRQDPGQGLRLIYYSQIVNDFQKGDIAEGYSVSREKKESFPLTVTSAQKNPTAFYLCASSSNRPFSGGETQYFGPGTRLLVL.

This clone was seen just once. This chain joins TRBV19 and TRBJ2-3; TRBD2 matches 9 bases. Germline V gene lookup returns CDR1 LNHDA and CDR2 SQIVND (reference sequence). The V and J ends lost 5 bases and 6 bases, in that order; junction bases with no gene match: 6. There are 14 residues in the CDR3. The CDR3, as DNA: TGTGCCAGTAGTTTGGGGACTAGCTCGGATACGCAGTATTTT. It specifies CASSLGTSSDTQYF.